This T cell receptor (beta chain) was captured by sequencing in a study of regulatory T cells in long-lasting Graves disease. Germline-derived CDR1 and CDR2 are GTSNPN and SVGIG (reference sequence). V shed 2 bases and J 6 bases; nucleotides not matched to a gene: 7. This CDR3 region has 14 residues. TCR beta libraries were built with iRepertoire HTBI primers and Arm-PCR of CDR3 regions. Via MiXCR, TCRdb re-called the multiplex PCR reads, giving one row per CDR3 protein. The table shows approximately 350,000 distinct CDR3 sequences, with roughly 16% occurring only once. Noted time point: newly diagnosed GD, antithyroid drugs for less than 3 months. After RNA was extracted from PBMCs, the TCR library was made from it. This clonotype was seen at least ten times. This sample was shared with a second study, whose subject was T cells in Graves' hyperthyroidism and ophthalmopathy.

This sequence originates from a woman in her late teens or twenties with Graves disease. The chain is built from TRBV30 and TRBJ2-1; TRBD1 agrees at 7 bases. Specimen: peripheral blood mononuclear cells (PBMCs), collected at new diagnosis, from a patient treated with antithyroid drugs. CDR3 loop: CAWSKGTVANEQFF. The CDR3 coding sequence is TGTGCCTGGAGTAAAGGGACAGTCGCCAATGAGCAGTTCTTC.